This T cell receptor (beta chain) emerged from a study of cytomegalovirus exposure and HLA in healthy donors. TCRdb's table, derived via immunoSEQ multiplex PCR, lists solely in-frame clones and lacks some. The profile shows 200,000 to 250,000 clones, 75% to 90% of them singletons. This TCR derives from a woman aged 30 to 39 in good health and CMV-seropositive. Source material: PBMCs.

As DNA, the CDR3 is TGTGCCAGCGGCCTCCTTTCGGGACTGAAGAATCAGCCCCAGCATTTT. Amino acid sequence: CASGLLSGLKNQPQHF. The V call is TRBV27, the J call TRBJ1-5; D might be TRBD1 (5 bases). Germline values: CDR1 MNHEY, CDR2 SMNVEV (reference sequence). The V gene lost 8 bases and the J gene lost 4 bases, with 21 bases spanning the gap. The CDR3 sequence is 16 residues long.